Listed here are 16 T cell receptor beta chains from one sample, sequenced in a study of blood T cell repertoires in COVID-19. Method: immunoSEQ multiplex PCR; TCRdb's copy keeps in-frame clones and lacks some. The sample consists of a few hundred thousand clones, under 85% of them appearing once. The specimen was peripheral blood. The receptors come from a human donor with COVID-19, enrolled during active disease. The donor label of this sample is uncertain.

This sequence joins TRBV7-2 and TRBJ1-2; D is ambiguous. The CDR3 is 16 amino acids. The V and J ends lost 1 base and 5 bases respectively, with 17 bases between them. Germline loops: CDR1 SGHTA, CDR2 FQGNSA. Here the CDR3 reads CASSLVASPSGYGYTF. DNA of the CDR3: TGTGCCAGCAGCTTAGTGGCCAGTCCCTCAGGATATGGCTACACCTTC.

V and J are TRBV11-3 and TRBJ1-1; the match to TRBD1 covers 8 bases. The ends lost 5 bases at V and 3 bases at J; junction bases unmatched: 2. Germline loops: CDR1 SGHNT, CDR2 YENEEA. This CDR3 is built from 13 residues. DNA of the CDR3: TGTGCCAGCAGCCAGACAGGGGACACTGAAGCTTTCTTT. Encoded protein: CASSQTGDTEAFF.

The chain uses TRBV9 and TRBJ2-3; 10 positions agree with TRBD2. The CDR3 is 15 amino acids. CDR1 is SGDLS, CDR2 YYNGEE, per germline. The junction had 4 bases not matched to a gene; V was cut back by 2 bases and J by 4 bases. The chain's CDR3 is CASSVGLASSDTQYF. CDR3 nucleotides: TGTGCCAGCAGCGTGGGACTAGCGAGCTCAGATACGCAGTATTTT.

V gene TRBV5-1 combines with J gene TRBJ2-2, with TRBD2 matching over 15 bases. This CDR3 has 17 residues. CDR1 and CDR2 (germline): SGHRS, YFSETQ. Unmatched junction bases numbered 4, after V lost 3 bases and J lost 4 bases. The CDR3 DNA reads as TGCGCCAGCAGCTGGACTAGCGGGAGGGTGGGCACCGGGGAGCTGTTTTTT. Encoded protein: CASSWTSGRVGTGELFF.

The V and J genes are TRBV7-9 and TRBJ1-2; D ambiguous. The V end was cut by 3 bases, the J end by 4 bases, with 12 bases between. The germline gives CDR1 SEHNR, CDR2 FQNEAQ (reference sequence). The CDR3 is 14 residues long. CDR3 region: CASSFVETSYGYTF. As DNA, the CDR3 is TGTGCCAGCAGCTTCGTGGAGACTAGCTATGGCTACACCTTC.

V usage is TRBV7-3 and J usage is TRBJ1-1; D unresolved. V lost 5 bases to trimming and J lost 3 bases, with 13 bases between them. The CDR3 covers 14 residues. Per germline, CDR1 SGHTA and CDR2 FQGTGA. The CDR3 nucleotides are TGTGCCAGCAGCCCGCGGCCCGGTCACACTGAAGCTTTCTTT. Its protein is CASSPRPGHTEAFF.

CDR3 region: CASSYIAGAGELFF. The CDR3 region has the DNA TGTGCCAGCAGCTACATCGCGGGGGCCGGGGAGCTGTTTTTT. This chain uses TRBV14 with TRBJ2-2; 7 bases match TRBD2. The CDR3 is 14 amino acids. The germline CDR1 and CDR2 sequences are SGHDN and FVKESK. J lost 6 bases, V lost 5 bases, and 6 bases had no gene match.

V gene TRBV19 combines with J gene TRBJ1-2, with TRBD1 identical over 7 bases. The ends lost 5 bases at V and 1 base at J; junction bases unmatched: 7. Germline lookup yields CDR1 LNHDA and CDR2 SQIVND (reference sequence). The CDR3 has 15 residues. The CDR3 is CASSPWTGVNYGYTF. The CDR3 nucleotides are TGTGCCAGTAGTCCCTGGACAGGTGTTAACTATGGCTACACCTTC.

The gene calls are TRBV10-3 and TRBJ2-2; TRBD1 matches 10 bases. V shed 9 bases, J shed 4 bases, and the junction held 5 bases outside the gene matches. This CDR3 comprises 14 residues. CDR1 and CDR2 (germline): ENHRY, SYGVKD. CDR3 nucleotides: TGTGCCATTATGGGACAGGGGAGCACCGGGGAGCTGTTTTTT. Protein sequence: CAIMGQGSTGELFF.

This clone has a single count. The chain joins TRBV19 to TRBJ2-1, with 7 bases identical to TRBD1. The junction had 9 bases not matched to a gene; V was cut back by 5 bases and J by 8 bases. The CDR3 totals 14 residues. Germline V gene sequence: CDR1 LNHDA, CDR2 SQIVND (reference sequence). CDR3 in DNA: TGTGCCAGTAGTCCCGAACAGGGGATTCATGAGCAGTTCTTC. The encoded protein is CASSPEQGIHEQFF.

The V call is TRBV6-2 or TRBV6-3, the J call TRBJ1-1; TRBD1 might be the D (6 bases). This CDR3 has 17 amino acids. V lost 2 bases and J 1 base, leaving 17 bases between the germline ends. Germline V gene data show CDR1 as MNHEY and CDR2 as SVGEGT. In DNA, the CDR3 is TGTGCCAGCAGTTACGGTTCGGGGGGCAGGCGGAACACTGAAGCTTTCTTT. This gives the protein CASSYGSGGRRNTEAFF.

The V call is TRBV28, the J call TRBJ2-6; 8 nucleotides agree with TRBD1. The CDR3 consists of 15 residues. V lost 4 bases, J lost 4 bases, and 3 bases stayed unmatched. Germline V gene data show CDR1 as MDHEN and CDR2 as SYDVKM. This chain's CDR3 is CASSSTGVGANVLTF. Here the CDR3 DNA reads TGTGCCAGCAGTTCGACAGGGGTCGGGGCCAACGTCCTGACTTTC.

CDR3 residues: CASRKKDGGRFTEAFF. DNA of the CDR3: TGTGCCAGCCGAAAGAAGGATGGTGGCAGGTTCACTGAAGCTTTCTTT. The chain uses TRBV25-1 and TRBJ1-1; no clear D. CDR1 and CDR2 from the germline V gene are MGHDK and SYGVNS. The CDR3 is made up of 16 amino acids. Trimming removed 8 bases at V and 4 bases at J, with 23 bases between.

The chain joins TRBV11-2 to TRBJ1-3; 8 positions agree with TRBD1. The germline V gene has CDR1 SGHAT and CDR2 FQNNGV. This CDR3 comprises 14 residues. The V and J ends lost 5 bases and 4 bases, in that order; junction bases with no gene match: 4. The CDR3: CASSGNRGGNTIYF. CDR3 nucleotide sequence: TGTGCCAGCAGCGGCAACAGGGGGGGAAACACCATATATTTT.

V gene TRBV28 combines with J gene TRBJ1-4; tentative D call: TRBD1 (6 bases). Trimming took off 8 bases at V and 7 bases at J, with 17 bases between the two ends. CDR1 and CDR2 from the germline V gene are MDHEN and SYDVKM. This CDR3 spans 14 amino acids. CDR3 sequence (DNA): TGTGCCAGCTCCACCGGGGGGGCGGGTGAAAAACTGTTTTTT. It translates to CASSTGGAGEKLFF.

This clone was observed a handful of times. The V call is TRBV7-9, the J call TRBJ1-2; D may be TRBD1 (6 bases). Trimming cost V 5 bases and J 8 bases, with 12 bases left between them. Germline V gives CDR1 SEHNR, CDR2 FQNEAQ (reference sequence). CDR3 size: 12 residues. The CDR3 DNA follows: TGTGCCAGCAGCCCAGGGGTTCGAGGCTACACCTTC. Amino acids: CASSPGVRGYTF.